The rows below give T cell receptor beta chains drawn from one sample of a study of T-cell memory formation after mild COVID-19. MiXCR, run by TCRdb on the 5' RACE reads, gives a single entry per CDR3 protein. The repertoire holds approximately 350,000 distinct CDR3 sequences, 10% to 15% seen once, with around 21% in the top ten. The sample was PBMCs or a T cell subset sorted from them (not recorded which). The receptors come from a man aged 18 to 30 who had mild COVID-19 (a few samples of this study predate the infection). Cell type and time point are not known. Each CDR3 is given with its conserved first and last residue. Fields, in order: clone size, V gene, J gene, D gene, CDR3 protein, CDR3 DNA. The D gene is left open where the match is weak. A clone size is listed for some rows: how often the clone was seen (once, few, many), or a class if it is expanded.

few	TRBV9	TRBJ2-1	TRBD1	CASSVPPDRGRNNEQFF	TGTGCCAGCAGCGTTCCACCGGACAGGGGGCGGAACAATGAGCAGTTCTTC
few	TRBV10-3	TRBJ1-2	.	CAITPGRESGYTF	TGTGCCATCACCCCGGGCAGGGAGAGTGGCTACACCTTC
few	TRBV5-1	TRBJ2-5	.	CASSSRPAEGYQETQYF	TGCGCCAGCAGCTCCCGGCCCGCGGAAGGATATCAAGAGACCCAGTACTTC
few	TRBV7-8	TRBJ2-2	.	CASSLVRVKDGELFF	TGTGCCAGCAGCTTAGTTAGGGTCAAGGACGGGGAGCTGTTTTTT
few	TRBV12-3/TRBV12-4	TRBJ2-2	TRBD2	CASSHRAPGGYFGELFF	TGTGCCAGCAGCCATAGGGCCCCGGGGGGGTACTTCGGGGAGCTGTTTTTT
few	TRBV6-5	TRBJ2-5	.	CASSSRGVLVQETQYF	TGTGCCAGCAGTTCCCGTGGGGTATTAGTACAAGAGACCCAGTACTTC
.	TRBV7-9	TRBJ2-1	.	CASANPSYNEQFF	TGTGCCAGCGCCAACCCCTCCTACAATGAGCAGTTCTTC
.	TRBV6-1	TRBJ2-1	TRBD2	CASAPLAGGPVEQFF	TGTGCCAGCGCCCCTCTAGCGGGGGGGCCGGTTGAGCAGTTCTTC
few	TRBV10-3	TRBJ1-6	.	CAISESGAGNSPLHF	TGTGCCATCAGTGAGTCGGGGGCTGGTAATTCACCCCTCCACTTT
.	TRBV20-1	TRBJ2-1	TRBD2	CSARGGTSGGESYNEQFF	TGCAGTGCTAGAGGTGGGACTAGCGGGGGGGAATCCTACAATGAGCAGTTCTTC
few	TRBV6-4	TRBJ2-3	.	CASSDQARGTDTQYF	TGTGCCAGCAGTGACCAGGCCAGGGGCACAGATACGCAGTATTTT
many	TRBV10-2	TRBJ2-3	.	CASSGTTDTQYF	TGCGCCAGCAGCGGGACCACAGATACGCAGTATTTT
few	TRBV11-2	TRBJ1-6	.	CASSSLTGIDSPLHF	TGTGCCAGCAGCTCGCTAACAGGGATTGATTCACCCCTCCACTTT
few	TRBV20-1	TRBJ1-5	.	CSARPGRNDQPQHF	TGCAGTGCTAGACCAGGGCGGAACGATCAGCCCCAGCATTTT
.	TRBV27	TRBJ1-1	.	CASSPWQDTEAFF	TGTGCCAGCAGTCCTTGGCAGGACACTGAAGCTTTCTTT
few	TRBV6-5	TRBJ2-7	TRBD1	CASSGGQGIYEQYF	TGTGCCAGCAGTGGGGGACAGGGTATCTACGAGCAGTACTTC
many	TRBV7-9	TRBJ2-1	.	CASSSVGGEQFF	TGTGCCAGCAGCTCGGTCGGCGGGGAGCAGTTCTTC
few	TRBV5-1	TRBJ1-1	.	CASSAGHVNTEAFF	TGCGCCAGCAGCGCGGGACACGTTAACACTGAAGCTTTCTTT
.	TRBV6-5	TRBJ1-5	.	CASSSGGHNQPQHF	TGTGCCAGCAGTTCCGGGGGGCACAATCAGCCCCAGCATTTT
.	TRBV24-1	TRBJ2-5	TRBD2	CATSDPSGGPGTQYF	TGTGCCACCAGTGACCCTAGCGGGGGGCCGGGGACCCAGTACTTC
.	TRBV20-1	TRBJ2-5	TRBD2	CSARDSSGGAPETQYF	TGCAGTGCTAGAGATTCCAGCGGGGGGGCCCCGGAGACCCAGTACTTC
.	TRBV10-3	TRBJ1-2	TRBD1	CAIRSSGQGNYGYTF	TGTGCCATCAGAAGCTCGGGACAGGGAAACTATGGCTACACCTTC
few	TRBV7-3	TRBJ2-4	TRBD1	CASSLTRDRGIQYF	TGTGCCAGCAGCTTAACCCGGGACAGGGGAATTCAGTACTTC
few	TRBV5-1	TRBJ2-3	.	CASSLVFGGSGGADTQYF	TGCGCCAGCAGCTTGGTATTCGGTGGGTCAGGTGGGGCAGATACGCAGTATTTT